The T cell receptor beta chain described here comes from a study of Ad26.COV2.S vaccination and SARS-CoV-2 variants. Sample treatment: 19 received Ad26.COV2.S at low or high dose, single or two shots; about 5 received placebo; per-sample allocation not given. Day 63 following the first vaccine or placebo injection was when the samples were taken. V was cut by 3 bases and J by 3 bases, with 5 bases left in between. Germline values: CDR1 SNHLY, CDR2 FYNNEI. CDR3 length equals 13 residues. The assay was immunoSEQ multiplex PCR, and TCRdb's table has in-frame clones only and misses some. Among hundreds of thousands of clones listed, more than 80% were seen once.

The TCR sequence derives from a person aged 18-65 years who received the Ad26.COV2.S COVID-19 vaccine or a placebo. The chain recombines TRBV2 with TRBJ2-2; D remains ambiguous. The sample consisted of peripheral blood, taken in a trial of Ad26.COV2.S vaccine versus placebo. This CDR3 reads CASSDPYTGELFF. CDR3 nucleotides: TGTGCCAGCAGTGACCCATACACCGGGGAGCTGTTTTTT.